One and the same sample provided the 2 T cell receptor beta chains below, sequenced in a study of blood T cells in healthy people across ages. A sample-barcoded 5' primer and a J-beta primer mix were used in a second PCR of about 6 to 11 cycles. TCRdb itself ran the 5' RACE reads through MiXCR, one entry per CDR3 protein. The repertoire holds 850,000 to 950,000 distinct CDR3 sequences, around 26% seen once, with 15% to 20% in the top ten. The specimen sequenced was blood. The origin of the receptors is a woman of 80 years or more in good health.

The V and J genes are TRBV27 and TRBJ2-2, with D possibly matching TRBD2 (6 bases). The CDR3 contains 13 residues. V dropped 5 bases and J dropped 5 bases, with 9 bases sitting between them. Germline assignment: CDR1 MNHEY and CDR2 SMNVEV (reference sequence). The CDR3 region has the DNA TGTGCCAGCAGTACTGCGGGGACCGGGGAGCTGTTTTTT. Translating gives CASSTAGTGELFF.

As concerns this clonotype: This may arise from a read error, as a much more abundant clone is one base away. This sequence joins TRBV29-1 and TRBJ1-2; D unclear. Germline V lookup: CDR1 SQVTM, CDR2 ANQGSEA. The CDR3 extends over 13 amino acids. V was pared by 7 bases and J by 0 bases, with 12 bases between. Here the CDR3 DNA reads TGCAGCGCCGACCGCATAGCTAACTATGGCTACACCTTC. Translated: CSADRIANYGYTF.